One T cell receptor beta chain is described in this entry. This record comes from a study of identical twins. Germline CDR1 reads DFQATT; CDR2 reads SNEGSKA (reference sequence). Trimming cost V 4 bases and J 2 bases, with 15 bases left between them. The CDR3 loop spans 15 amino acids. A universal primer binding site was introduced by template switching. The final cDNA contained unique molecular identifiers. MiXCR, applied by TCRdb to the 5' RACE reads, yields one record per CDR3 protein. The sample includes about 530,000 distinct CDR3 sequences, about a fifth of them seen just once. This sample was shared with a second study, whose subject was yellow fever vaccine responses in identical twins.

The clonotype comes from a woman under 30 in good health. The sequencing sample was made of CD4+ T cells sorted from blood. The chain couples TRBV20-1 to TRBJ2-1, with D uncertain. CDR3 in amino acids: CSATPQLPAYNEQFF. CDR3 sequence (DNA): TGCAGTGCTACCCCTCAACTGCCCGCCTACAATGAGCAGTTCTTC.